The source of this TCR beta chain is a study of graft-versus-host responses after intestinal transplantation. Whole-study findings and limits: Graft-donor T cell macrochimerism coincided with high graft-versus-host to host-versus-graft clonal ratios in allografts.

The V gene end was trimmed by 3 bases and the J gene end by 4 bases; junction bases not matched to a gene: 3. CDR1 is LNHDA and CDR2 is SQIVND in the germline V gene (reference sequence). The CDR3 is made up of 17 amino acids. Assay: immunoSEQ multiplex PCR; the TCRdb copy retains only in-frame clones and omits some. The sample lists roughly 99,000 clones, 86% occurring once. About this clone itself: The antigen remains unidentified.

The TCR originated in a human patient who received an intestinal transplant, so some T cells may come from the graft donor. The sample in question was PBMCs, obtained 255 days after intestinal transplant. The chain combines TRBV19 with TRBJ2-1; 16 bases align to TRBD2. CDR3 sequence: CASSIGTSGRGYNEQFF. The CDR3, as DNA: TGTGCCAGTAGTATCGGGACTAGCGGGAGGGGTTACAATGAGCAGTTCTTC.